The TCR beta chain described here comes from a study of CD8+ T cells in alopecia areata. TCR sequencing used cDNA made by reverse transcription of extracted RNA. Sequenced by immunoSEQ multiplex PCR; TCRdb stores in-frame clones only, minus some. The data contain 90,000 to 130,000 clones, approximately 50% of them seen just once; the ten biggest clones take up roughly 25%. Alopecia areata patients gave lesional scalp punch biopsies and peripheral blood samples. The CDR3 totals 14 residues. CDR1 MNHEY and CDR2 SMNVEV come from the germline V gene (reference sequence). V gave up 5 bases and J gave up 4 bases, with 14 bases separating them. Notes on the study in general: Sequenced scalp T cells also include alphabeta T cells resident in normal skin. For lesional scalp, especially alopecia totalis/universalis, clonality was higher than in normal scalp.

To note about this clone: Its cognate antigen is unknown.

The clonotype comes from a human donor with alopecia areata. The chain employs TRBV27 and TRBJ1-2, with D hard to call. Sequences were obtained from NKG2D-low CD8+ T cells sorted from blood. Written as DNA, the CDR3 is TGTGCCAGCAGTCTAGGCCAGCCTCCCTATGGCTACACCTTC. Translation gives CASSLGQPPYGYTF.